This T cell receptor (beta chain) was sequenced in a study of T cells in Graves' hyperthyroidism and ophthalmopathy. This clonotype was seen at least ten times. Amplified TCR beta CDR3 regions derived from RNA transcripts. Primed by the HTBI set, a first-round RT-PCR was run on the TCR CDR3. A single record per CDR3 protein comes from TCRdb applying MiXCR to the multiplex PCR reads. The sample lists about 300,000 distinct CDR3 sequences; 13% were seen once. In germline, CDR1 is MDHEN, CDR2 SYDVKM. Losses at the gene ends were 3 bases for V and 3 bases for J; bases not matched to a gene: 13. The CDR3 totals 17 residues.

Sequenced sample: blood. The receptor was isolated from a woman in her twenties or thirties with Graves' hyperthyroidism that later progressed to Graves' ophthalmopathy. The chain combines TRBV28 with TRBJ1-1; TRBD1 matches at 7 bases. The CDR3 DNA sequence: TGTGCCAGCAGTTTTCCCGACAGGGTGGATACGGACACTGAAGCTTTCTTT. This sequence encodes CASSFPDRVDTDTEAFF.